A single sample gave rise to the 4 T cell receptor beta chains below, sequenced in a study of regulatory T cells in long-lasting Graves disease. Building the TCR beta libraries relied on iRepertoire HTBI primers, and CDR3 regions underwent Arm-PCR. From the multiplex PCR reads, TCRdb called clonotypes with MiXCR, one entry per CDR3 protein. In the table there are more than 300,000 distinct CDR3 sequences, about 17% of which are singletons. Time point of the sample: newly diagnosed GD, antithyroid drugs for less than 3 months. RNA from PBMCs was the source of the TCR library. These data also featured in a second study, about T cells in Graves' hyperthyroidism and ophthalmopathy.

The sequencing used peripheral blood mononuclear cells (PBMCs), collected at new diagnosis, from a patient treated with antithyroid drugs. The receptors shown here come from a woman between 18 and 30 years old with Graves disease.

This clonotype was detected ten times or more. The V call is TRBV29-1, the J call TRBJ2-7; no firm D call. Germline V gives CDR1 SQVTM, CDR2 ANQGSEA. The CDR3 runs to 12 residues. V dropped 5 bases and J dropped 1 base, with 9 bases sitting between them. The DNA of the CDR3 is TGCAGCGTTAACCTGAATTCCTACGAGCAGTACTTC. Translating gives CSVNLNSYEQYF.

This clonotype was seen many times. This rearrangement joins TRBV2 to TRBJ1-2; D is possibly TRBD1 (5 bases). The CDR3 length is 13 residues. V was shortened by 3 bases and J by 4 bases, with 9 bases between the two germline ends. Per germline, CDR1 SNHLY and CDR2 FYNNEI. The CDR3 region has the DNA TGTGCCAGCAGTGATACGGGACCCTATGGCTACACCTTC. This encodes CASSDTGPYGYTF.

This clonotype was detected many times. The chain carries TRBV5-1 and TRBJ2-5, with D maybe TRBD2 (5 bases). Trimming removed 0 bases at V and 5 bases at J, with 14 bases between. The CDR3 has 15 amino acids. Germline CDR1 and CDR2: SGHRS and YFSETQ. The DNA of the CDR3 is TGCGCCAGCAGCTTGGTACCCCAGCGGAGCGAGACCCAGTACTTC. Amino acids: CASSLVPQRSETQYF. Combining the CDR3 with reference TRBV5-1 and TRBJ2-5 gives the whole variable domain KAGVTQTPRYLIKTRGQQVTLSCSPISGHRSVSWYQQTPGQGLQFLFEYFSETQRNKGNFPGRFSGRQFSNSRSEMNVSTLELGDSALYLCASSLVPQRSETQYFGPGTRLLVL.

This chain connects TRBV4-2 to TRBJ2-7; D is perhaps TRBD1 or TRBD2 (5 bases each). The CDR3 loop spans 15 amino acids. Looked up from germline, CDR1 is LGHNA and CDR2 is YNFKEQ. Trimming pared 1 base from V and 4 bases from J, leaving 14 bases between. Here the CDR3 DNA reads TGTGCCAGCAGCCAAGGTCAGGGAGAGGCTTACGAGCAGTACTTC. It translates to CASSQGQGEAYEQYF.